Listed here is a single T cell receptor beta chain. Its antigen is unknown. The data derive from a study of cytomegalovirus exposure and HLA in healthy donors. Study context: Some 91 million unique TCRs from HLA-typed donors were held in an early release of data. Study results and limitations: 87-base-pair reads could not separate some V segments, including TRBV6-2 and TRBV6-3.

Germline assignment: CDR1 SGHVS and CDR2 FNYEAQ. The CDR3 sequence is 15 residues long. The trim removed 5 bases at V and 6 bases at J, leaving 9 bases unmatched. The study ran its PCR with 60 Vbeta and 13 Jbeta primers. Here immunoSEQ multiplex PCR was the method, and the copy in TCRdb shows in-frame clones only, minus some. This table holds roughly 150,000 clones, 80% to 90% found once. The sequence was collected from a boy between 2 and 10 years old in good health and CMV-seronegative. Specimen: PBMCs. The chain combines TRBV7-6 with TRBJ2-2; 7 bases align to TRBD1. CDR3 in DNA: TGTGCCAGCAGCAGACCGACAGGGCGGGCCGGGGAGCTGTTTTTT. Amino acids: CASSRPTGRAGELFF.